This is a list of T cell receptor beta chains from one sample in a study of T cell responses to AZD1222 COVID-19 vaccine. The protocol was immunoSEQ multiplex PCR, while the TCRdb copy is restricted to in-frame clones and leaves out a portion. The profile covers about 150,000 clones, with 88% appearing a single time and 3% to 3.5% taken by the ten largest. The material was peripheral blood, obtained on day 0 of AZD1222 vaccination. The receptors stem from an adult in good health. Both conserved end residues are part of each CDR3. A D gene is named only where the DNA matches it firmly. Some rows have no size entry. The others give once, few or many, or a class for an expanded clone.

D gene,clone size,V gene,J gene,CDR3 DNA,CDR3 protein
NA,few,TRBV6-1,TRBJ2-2,TGTGCCAGCAGTGAGATGGGGGAACTCTACACCGGGGAGCTGTTTTTT,CASSEMGELYTGELFF
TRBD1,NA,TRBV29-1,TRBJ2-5,TGCAGCGCCGACAGGGTTGAGACCCAGTACTTC,CSADRVETQYF
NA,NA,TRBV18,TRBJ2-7,TGTGCCAGCTCACGCCCTGAAAACTACGAGCAGTACTTC,CASSRPENYEQYF
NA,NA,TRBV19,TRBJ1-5,TGTGCCAGTAGTCAGGGGTTCAATCAGCCCCAGCATTTT,CASSQGFNQPQHF
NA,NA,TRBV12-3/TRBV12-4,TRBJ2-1,TGTGCCAGCAGTTTATATCCCGGCAATGAGCAGTTCTTC,CASSLYPGNEQFF
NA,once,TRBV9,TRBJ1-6,TGTGCCAGCAGCGTAGGCAGAAATTCACCCCTCCACTTT,CASSVGRNSPLHF
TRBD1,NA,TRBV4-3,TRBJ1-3,TGCGCCAGCAGCCAAGCACGACAGGGGAATGGAAACACCATATATTTT,CASSQARQGNGNTIYF
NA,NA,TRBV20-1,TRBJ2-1,TGCAGTGCTAGTCGAGTCTGGGAGCAGTTCTTC,CSASRVWEQFF
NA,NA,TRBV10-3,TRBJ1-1,TGTGCCATCAGTGAGCGGACGGCGGGTGAAGCTTTCTTT,CAISERTAGEAFF
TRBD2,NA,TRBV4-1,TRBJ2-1,TGCGCCAGCAGCCAAGAGAGGGGTCTAGCGGGAAATGAGCAGTTCTTC,CASSQERGLAGNEQFF